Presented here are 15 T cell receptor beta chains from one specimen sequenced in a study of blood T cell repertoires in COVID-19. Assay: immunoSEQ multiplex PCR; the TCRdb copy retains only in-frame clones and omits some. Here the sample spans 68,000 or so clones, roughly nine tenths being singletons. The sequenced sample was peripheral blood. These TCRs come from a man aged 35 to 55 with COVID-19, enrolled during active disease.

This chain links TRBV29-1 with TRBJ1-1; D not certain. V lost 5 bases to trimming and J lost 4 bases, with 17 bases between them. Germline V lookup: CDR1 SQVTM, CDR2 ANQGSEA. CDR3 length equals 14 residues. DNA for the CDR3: TGCAGCGTTCAAAAAACCGAAGGGAGCACTGAAGCTTTCTTT. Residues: CSVQKTEGSTEAFF.

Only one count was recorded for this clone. CDR3 sequence: CASSLWESNQPQHF. The CDR3 nucleotides are TGTGCCAGCAGTTTATGGGAGAGCAATCAGCCCCAGCATTTT. The chain links TRBV28 to TRBJ1-5; D not certain. CDR3 size: 14 residues. Trimming removed 0 bases from V and 1 base from J, with 4 bases in between. The V gene's germline CDR1 is MDHEN and CDR2 SYDVKM.

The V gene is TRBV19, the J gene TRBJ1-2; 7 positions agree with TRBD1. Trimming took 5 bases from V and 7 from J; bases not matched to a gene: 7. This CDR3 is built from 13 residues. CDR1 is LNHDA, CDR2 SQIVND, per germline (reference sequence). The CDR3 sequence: CASSPTGYAGYTF. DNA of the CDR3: TGTGCCAGTAGTCCGACAGGGTACGCTGGCTACACCTTC.

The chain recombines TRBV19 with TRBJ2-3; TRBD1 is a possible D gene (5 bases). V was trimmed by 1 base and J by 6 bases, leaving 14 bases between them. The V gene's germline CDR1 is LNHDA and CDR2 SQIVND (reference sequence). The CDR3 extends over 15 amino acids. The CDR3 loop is CASSIAQGRRDTQYF. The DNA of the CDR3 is TGTGCCAGTAGTATAGCTCAGGGCCGGCGGGATACGCAGTATTTT.

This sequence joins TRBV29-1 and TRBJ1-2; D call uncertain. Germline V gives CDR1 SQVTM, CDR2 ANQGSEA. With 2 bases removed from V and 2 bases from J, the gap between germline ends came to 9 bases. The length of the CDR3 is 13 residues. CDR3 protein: CSVERGSNYGYTF. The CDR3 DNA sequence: TGCAGCGTTGAAAGAGGGAGCAACTATGGCTACACCTTC.

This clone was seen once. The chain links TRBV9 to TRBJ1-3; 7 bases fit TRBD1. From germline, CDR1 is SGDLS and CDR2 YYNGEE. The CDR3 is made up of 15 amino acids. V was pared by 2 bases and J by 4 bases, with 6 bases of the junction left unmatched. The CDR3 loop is CASSVPGTAGNTIYF. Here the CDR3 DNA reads TGTGCCAGCAGCGTCCCCGGGACAGCCGGAAACACCATATATTTT.

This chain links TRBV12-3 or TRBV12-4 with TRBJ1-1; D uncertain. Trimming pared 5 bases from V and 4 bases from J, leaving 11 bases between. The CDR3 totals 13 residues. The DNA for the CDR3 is TGTGCCAGCAGTACCACTTTAGTCACTGAAGCTTTCTTT. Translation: CASSTTLVTEAFF.

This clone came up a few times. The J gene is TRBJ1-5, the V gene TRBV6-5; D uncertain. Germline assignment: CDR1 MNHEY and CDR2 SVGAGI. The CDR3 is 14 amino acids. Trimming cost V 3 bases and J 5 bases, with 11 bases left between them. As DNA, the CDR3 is TGTGCCAGCAGTTATGGCCCGAACGATCAGCCCCAGCATTTT. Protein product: CASSYGPNDQPQHF.

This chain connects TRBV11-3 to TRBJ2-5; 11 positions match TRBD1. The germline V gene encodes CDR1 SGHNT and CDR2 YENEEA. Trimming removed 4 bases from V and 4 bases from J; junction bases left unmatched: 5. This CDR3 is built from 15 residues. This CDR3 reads CASSSGQGGRETQYF. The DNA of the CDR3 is TGTGCCAGCAGCTCGGGACAGGGGGGACGAGAGACCCAGTACTTC.

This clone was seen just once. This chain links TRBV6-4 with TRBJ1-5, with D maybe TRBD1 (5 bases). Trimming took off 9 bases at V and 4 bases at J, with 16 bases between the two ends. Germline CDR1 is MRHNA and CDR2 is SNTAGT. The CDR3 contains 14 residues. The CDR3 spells CARSAGEGNQPQHF. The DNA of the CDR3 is TGTGCCAGATCGGCCGGGGAGGGGAATCAGCCCCAGCATTTT.

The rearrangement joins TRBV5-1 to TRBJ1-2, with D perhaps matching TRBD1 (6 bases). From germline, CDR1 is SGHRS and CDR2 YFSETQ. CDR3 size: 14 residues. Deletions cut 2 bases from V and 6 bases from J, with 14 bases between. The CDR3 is CASSFGQFPDGYTF. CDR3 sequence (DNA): TGCGCCAGCAGCTTCGGACAGTTCCCGGATGGCTACACCTTC. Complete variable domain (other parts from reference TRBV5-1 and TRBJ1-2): KAGVTQTPRYLIKTRGQQVTLSCSPISGHRSVSWYQQTPGQGLQFLFEYFSETQRNKGNFPGRFSGRQFSNSRSEMNVSTLELGDSALYLCASSFGQFPDGYTFGSGTRLTVV.

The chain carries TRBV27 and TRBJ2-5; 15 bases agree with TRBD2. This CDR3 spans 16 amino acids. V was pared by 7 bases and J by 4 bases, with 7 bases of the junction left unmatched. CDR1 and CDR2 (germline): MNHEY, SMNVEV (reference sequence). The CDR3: CASKTGLAGGGETQYF. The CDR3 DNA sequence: TGTGCCAGCAAGACGGGACTAGCGGGGGGAGGAGAGACCCAGTACTTC.

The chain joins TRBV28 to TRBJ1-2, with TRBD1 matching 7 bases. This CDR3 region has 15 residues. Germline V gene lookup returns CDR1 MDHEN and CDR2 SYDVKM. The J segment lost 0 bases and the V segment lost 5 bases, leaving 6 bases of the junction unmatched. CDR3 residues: CASSPGDRPNYGYTF. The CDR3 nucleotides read TGTGCCAGCAGTCCCGGGGACAGACCTAACTATGGCTACACCTTC.

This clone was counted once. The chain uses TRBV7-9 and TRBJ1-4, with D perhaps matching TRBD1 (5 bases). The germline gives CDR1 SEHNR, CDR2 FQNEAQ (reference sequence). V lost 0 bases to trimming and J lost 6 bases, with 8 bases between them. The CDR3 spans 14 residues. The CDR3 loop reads CASSLAGEDEKLFF. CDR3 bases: TGTGCCAGCAGCTTAGCGGGGGAGGATGAAAAACTGTTTTTT.

The CDR3 bases are TGTGCCAGCCGAGGTCCGCCCGGGGAGCTGTTTTTT. It translates to CASRGPPGELFF. The chain recombines TRBV11-3 with TRBJ2-2; D is uncertain. Germline CDR1 reads SGHNT; CDR2 reads YENEEA. Trimming stripped 8 bases from V and 6 bases from J, with 10 bases between. The CDR3 covers 12 residues.